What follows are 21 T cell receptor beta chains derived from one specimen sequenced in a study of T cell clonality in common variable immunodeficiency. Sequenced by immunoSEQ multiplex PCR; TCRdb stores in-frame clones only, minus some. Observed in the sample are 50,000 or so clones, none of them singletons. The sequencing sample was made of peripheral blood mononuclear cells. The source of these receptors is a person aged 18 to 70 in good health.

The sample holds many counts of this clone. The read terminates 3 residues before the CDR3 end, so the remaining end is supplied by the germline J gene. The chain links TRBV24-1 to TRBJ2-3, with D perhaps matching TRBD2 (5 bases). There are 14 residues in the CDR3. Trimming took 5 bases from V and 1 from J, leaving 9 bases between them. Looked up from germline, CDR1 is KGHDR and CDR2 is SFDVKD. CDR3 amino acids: CATSVGLGTDTQYF. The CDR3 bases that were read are TGTGCCACCAGTGTAGGACTTGGCACAGATACG.

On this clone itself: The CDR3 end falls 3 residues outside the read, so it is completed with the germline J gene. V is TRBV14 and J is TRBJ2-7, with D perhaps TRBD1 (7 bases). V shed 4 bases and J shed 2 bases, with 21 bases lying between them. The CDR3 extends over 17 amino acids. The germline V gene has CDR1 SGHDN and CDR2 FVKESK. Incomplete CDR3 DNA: TGTGCCAGCAGCCGATCTCTAAGGGGGCGGGGTACCTACGAG. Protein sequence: CASSRSLRGRGTYE. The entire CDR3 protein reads CASSRSLRGRGTYEQYF.

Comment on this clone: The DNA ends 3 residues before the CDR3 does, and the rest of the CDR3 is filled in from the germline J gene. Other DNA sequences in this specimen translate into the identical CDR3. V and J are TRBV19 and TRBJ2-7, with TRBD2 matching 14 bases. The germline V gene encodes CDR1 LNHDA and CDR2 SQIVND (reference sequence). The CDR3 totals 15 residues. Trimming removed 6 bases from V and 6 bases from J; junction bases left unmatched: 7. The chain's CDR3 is CASSHRLAGGREQYF. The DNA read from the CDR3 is TGTGCCAGTAGCCACCGACTAGCGGGAGGGCGCGAG.

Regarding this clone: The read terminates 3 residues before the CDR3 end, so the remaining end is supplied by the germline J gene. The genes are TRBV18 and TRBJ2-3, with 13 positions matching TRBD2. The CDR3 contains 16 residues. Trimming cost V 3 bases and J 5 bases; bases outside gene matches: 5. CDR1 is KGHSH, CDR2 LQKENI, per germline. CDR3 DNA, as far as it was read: TGTGCCAGCTCACCTAGAGGACTAGCGGGAGAAGATACG. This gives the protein CASSPRGLAGEDT. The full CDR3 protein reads CASSPRGLAGEDTQYF.

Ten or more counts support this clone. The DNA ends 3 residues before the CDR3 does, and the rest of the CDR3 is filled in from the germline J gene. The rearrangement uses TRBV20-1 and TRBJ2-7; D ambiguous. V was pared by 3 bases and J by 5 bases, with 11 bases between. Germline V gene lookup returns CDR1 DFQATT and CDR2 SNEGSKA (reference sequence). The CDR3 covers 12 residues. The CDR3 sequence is CSASPNRDEQYF. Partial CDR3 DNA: TGCAGTGCTAGTCCTAACCGGGACGAG.

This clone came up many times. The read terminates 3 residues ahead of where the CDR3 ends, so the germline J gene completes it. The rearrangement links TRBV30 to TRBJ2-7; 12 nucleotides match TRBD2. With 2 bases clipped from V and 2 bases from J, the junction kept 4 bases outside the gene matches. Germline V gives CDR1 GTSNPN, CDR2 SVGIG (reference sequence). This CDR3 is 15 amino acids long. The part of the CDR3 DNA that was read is TGTGCCTGGAGTACCGGACTAGCGGGACCCTACGAG. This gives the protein CAWSTGLAGPYE. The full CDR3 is CAWSTGLAGPYEQYF. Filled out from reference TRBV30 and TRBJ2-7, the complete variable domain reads SQTIHQWPATLVQPVGSPLSLECTVEGTSNPNLYWYRQAAGRGLQLLFYSVGIGQISSEVPQNLSASRPQDRQFILSSKKLLLSDSGFYLCAWSTGLAGPYEQYFGPGTRLTVT.

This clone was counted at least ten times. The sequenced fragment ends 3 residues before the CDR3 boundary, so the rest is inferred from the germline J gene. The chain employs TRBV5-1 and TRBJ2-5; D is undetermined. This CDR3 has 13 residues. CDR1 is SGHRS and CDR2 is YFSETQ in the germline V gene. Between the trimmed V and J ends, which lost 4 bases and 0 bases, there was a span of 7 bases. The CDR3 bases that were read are TGCGCCAGCAGCCTTCAGTACCAAGAGACC. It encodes CASSLQYQET. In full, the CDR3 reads CASSLQYQETQYF.

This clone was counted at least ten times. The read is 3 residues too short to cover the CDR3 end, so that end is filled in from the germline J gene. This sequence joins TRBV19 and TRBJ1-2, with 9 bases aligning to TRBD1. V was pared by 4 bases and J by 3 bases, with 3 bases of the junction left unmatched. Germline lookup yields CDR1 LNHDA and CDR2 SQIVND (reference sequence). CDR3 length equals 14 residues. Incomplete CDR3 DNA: TGTGCCAGTAGTAAGACAGGGGGAGACTATGGC. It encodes CASSKTGGDYG. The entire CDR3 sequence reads CASSKTGGDYGYTF.

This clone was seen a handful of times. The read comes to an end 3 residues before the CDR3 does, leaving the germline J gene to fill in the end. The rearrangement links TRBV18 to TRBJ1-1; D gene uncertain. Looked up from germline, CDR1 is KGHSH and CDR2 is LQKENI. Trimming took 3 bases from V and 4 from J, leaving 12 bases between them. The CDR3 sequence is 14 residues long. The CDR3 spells CASSPVAPGTEAFF. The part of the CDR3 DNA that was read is TGTGCCAGCTCACCTGTAGCCCCCGGCACTGAA.

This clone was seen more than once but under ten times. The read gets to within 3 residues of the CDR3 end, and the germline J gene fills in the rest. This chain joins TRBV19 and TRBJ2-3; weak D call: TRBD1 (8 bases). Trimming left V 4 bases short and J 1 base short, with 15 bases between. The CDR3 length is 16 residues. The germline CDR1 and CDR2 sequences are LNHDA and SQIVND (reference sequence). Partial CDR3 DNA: TGTGCCAGTAGTACCAGGGGGCTAGCGGGCACAGATACG. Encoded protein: CASSTRGLAGTDT. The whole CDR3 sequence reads CASSTRGLAGTDTQYF.

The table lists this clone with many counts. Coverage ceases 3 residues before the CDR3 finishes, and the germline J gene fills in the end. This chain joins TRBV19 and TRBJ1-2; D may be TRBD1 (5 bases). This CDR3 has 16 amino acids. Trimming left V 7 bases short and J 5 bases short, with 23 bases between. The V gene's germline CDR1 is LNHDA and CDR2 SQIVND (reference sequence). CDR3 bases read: TGTGCCAGTACCATGAATCCCGGGACTCCAAAATATGGC. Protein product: CASTMNPGTPKYG. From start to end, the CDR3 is CASTMNPGTPKYGYTF.

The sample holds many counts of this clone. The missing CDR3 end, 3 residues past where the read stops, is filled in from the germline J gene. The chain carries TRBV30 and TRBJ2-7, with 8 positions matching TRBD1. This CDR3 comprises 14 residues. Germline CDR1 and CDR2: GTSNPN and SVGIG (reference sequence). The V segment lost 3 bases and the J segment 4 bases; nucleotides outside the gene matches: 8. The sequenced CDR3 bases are TGTGCCTGGAGCCGAGACAGGGGAAATTACGAG. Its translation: CAWSRDRGNYE. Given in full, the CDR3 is CAWSRDRGNYEQYF.

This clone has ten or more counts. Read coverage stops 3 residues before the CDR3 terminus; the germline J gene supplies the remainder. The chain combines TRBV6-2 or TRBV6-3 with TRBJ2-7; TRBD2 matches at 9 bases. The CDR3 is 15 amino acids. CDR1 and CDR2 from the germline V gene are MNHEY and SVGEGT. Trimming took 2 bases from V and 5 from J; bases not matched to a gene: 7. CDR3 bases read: TGTGCCAGCAGTTACCATAGCGGGAGAAGGCACGAG. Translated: CASSYHSGRRHE. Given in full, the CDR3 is CASSYHSGRRHEQYF.

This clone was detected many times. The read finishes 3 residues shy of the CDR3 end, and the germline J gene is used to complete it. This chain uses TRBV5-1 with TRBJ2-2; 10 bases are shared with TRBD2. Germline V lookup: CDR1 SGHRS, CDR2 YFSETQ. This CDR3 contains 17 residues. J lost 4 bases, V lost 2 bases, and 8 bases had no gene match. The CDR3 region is CASSLTYQREGTGELFF. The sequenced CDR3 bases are TGCGCCAGCAGCTTAACTTACCAGCGGGAGGGCACCGGGGAG.

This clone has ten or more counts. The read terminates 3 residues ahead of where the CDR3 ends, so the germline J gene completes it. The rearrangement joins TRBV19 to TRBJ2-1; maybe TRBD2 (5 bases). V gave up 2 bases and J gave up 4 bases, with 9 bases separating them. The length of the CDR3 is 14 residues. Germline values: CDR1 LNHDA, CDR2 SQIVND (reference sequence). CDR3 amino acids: CASSITSLYNEQFF. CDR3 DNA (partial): TGTGCCAGTAGTATAACTAGTCTTTACAATGAG.

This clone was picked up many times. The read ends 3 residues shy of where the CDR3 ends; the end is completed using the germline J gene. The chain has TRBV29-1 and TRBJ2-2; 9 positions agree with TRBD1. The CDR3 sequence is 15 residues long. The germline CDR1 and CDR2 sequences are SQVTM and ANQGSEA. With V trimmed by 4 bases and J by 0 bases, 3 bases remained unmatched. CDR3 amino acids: CSVAQGATNTGELFF. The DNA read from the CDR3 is TGCAGCGTTGCACAGGGGGCGACGAACACCGGGGAG.

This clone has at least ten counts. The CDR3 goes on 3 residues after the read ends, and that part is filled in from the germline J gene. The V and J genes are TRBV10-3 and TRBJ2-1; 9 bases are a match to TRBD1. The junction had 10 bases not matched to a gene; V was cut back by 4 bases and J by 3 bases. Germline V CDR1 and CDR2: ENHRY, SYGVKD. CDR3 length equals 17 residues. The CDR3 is CAISGVGTGSNYNEQFF. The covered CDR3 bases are TGTGCCATCAGTGGAGTCGGGACAGGGTCTAACTACAATGAG.

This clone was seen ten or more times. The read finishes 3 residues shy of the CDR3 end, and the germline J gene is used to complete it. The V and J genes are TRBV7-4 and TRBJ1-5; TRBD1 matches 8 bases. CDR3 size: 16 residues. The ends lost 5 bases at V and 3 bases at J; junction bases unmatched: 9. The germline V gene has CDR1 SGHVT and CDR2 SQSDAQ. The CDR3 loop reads CASSPGRGLNNQPQHF. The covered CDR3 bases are TGTGCCAGCAGCCCCGGCAGGGGGCTAAACAATCAGCCC. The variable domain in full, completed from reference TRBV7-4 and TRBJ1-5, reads GAGVSQSPRYKVAKRGRDVALRCDSISGHVTLYWYRQTLGQGSEVLTYSQSDAQRDKSGRPSGRFSAERPERSVSTLKIQRTEQGDSAVYLCASSPGRGLNNQPQHFGDGTRLSIL.

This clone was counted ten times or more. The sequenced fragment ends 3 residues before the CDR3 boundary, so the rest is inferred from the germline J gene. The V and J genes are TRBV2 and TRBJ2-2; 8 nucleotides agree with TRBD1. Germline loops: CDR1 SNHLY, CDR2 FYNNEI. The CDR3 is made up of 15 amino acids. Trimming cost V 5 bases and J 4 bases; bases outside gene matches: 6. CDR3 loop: CASSPQGASTGELFF. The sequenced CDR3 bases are TGTGCCAGCAGTCCTCAGGGGGCGAGCACCGGGGAG.

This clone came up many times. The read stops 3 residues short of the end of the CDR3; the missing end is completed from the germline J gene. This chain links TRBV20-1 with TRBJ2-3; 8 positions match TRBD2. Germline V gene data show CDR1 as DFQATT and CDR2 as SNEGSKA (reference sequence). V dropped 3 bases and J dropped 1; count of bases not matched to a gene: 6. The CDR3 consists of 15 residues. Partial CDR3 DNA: TGCAGTGCTAGGGCGGGAGGTGGACGCACAGATACG. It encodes CSARAGGGRTDT. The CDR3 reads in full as CSARAGGGRTDTQYF.

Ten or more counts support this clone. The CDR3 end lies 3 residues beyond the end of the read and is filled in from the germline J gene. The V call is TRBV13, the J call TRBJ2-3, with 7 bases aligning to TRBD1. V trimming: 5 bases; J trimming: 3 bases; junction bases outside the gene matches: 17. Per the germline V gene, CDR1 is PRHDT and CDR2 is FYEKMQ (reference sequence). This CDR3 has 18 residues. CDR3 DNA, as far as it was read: TGTGCCAGCAGCCTTATGCCGACAGGGCCCCCCCGGACAGATACG. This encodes CASSLMPTGPPRTDT. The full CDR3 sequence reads CASSLMPTGPPRTDTQYF.